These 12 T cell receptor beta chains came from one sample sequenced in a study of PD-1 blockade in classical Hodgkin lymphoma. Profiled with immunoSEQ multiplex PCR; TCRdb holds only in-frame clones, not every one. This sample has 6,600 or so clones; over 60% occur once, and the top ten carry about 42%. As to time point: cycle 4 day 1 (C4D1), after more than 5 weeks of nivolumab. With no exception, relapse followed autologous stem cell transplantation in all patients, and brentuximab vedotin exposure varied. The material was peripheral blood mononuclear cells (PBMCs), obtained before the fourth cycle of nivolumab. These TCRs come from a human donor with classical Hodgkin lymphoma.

CDR3 residues: CASSEKGNTEAFF. The CDR3 nucleotides read TGTGCCAGCAGTGAAAAGGGAAACACTGAAGCTTTCTTT. V is TRBV6-1 and J is TRBJ1-1, with D unresolved. Germline lookup yields CDR1 MNHNS and CDR2 SASEGT. The CDR3 is 13 amino acids. Trimming took off 2 bases at V and 2 bases at J, with 6 bases between the two ends.

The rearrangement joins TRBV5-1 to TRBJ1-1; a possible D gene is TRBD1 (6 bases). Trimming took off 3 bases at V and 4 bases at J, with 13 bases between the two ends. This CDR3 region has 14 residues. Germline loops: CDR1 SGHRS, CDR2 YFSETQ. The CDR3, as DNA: TGCGCCAGCAGCTCCGGACAGTTAGGCACTGAAGCTTTCTTT. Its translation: CASSSGQLGTEAFF.

The CDR3 sequence: CASSYSIPTEAFF. CDR3 coding DNA: TGTGCCAGCAGTTACTCGATACCCACTGAAGCTTTCTTT. The chain carries TRBV6-5 and TRBJ1-1; D not certain. Germline CDR1 MNHEY, CDR2 SVGAGI. The CDR3 extends over 13 amino acids. Trimming left V 0 bases short and J 4 bases short, with 6 bases between.

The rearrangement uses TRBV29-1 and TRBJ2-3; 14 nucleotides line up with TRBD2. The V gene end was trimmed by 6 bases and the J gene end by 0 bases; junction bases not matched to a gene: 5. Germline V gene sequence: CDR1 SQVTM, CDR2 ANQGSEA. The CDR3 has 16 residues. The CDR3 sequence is CSVLRTSGRSTDTQYF. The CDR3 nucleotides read TGCAGCGTCCTCAGGACTAGCGGGAGGAGCACAGATACGCAGTATTTT.

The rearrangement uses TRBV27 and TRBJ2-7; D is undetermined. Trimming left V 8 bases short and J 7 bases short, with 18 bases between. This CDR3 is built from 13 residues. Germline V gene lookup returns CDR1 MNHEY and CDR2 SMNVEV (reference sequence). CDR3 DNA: TGTGCCAGCCGTCCGTCGGGTGGGCGAGAGCAGTACTTC. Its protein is CASRPSGGREQYF.

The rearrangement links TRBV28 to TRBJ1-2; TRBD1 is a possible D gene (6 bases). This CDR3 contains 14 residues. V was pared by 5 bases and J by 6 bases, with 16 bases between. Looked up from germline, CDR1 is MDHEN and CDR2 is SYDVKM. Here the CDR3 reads CASSPPDRYHGYTF. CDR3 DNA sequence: TGTGCCAGCAGTCCCCCCGACAGGTACCATGGCTACACCTTC.

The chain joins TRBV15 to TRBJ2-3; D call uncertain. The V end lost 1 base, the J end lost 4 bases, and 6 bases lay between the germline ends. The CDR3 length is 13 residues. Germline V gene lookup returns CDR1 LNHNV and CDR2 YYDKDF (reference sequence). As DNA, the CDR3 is TGTGCCACCAGCAGAGTTATGGCAGATACGCAGTATTTT. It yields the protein CATSRVMADTQYF.

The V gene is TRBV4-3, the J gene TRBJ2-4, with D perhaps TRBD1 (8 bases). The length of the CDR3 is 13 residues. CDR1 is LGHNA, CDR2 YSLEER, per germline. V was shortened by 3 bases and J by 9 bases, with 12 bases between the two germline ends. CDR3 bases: TGCGCCAGCAGCCACCACAGGGGGGGCATTCAGTACTTC. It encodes CASSHHRGGIQYF.

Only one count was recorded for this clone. The CDR3 loop is CASSTPVAGRSYNEQFF. DNA for the CDR3: TGTGCCAGTAGTACCCCAGTAGCGGGACGCTCCTACAATGAGCAGTTCTTC. The chain couples TRBV19 to TRBJ2-1; TRBD2 agrees at 8 bases. This CDR3 is 17 amino acids long. J was trimmed by 0 bases and V by 4 bases; bases with no gene match: 8. CDR1 and CDR2 (germline): LNHDA, SQIVND (reference sequence).

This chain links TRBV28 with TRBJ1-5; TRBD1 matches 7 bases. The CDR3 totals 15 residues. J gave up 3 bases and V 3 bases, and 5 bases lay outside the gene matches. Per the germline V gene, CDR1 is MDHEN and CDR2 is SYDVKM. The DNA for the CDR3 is TGTGCCAGCAGTTTGGCGGGACAGCCCAATCAGCCCCAGCATTTT. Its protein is CASSLAGQPNQPQHF. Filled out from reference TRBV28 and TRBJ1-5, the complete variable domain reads DVKVTQSSRYLVKRTGEKVFLECVQDMDHENMFWYRQDPGLGLRLIYFSYDVKMKEKGDIPEGYSVSREKKERFSLILESASTNQTSMYLCASSLAGQPNQPQHFGDGTRLSIL.

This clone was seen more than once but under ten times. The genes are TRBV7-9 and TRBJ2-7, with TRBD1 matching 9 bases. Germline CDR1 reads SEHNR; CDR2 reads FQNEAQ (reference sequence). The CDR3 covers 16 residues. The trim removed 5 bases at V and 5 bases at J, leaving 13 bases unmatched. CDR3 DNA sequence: TGTGCCAGCAGCCCATCAGGGACAGGGTTTTTCCACGAGCAGTACTTC. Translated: CASSPSGTGFFHEQYF.

The CDR3 is CASSPRRRVYDGELFF. DNA of the CDR3: TGTGCCAGCAGCCCGCGACGAAGGGTCTACGACGGGGAGCTGTTTTTT. The chain joins TRBV11-1 to TRBJ2-2; no definite D call. CDR1 and CDR2 from the germline V gene are SGHAT and FQDESV (reference sequence). The CDR3 totals 16 residues. The germline V and J ends were trimmed by 5 bases and 7 bases, with 20 bases remaining between them. The complete variable domain, with remaining parts taken from reference TRBV11-1 and TRBJ2-2, reads EAEVAQSPRYKITEKSQAVAFWCDPISGHATLYWYRQILGQGPELLVQFQDESVVDDSQLPKDRFSAERLKGVDSTLKIQPAELGDSAMYLCASSPRRRVYDGELFFGEGSRLTVL.